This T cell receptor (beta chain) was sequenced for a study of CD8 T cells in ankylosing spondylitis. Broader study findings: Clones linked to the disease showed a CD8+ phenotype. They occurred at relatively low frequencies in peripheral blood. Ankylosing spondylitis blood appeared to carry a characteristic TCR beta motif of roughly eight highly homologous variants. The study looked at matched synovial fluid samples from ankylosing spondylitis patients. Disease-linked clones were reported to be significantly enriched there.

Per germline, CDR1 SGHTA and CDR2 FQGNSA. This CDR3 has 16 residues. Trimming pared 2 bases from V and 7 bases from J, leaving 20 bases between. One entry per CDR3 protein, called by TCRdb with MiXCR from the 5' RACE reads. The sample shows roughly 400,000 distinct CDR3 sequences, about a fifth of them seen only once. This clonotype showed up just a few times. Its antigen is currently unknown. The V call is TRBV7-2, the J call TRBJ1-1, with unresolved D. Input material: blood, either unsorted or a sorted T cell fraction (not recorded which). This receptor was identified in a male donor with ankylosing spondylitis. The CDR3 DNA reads TGTGCCAGCAGCTTATCCCCTGGGAGGGCAGGCGGTGAAGCTTTCTTT. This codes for CASSLSPGRAGGEAFF.